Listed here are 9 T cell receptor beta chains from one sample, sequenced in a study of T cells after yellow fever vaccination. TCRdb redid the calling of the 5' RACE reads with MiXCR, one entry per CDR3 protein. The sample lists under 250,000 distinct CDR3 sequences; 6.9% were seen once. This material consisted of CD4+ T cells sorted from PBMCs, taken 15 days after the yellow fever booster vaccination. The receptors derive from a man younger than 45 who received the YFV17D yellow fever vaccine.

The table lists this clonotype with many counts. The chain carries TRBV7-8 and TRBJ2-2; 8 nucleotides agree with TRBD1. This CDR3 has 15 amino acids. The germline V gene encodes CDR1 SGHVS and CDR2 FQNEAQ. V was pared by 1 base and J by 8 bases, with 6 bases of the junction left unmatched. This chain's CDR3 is CASSLDPRGRGELFF. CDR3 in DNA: TGTGCCAGCAGCTTAGACCCCAGGGGGCGGGGGGAGCTGTTTTTT.

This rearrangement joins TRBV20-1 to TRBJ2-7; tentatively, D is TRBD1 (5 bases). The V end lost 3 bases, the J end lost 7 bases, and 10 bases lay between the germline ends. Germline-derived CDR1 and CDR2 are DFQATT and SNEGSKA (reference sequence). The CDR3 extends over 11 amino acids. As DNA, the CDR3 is TGCAGTGCTAGCAGGGCGAGTGAGCAGTACTTC. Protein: CSASRASEQYF.

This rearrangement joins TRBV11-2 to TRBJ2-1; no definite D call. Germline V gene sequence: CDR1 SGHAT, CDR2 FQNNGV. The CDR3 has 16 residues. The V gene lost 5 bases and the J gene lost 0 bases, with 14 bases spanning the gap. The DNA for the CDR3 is TGTGCCAGCAGCAGCCTAACGCCGAGCTCCTACAATGAGCAGTTCTTC. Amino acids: CASSSLTPSSYNEQFF.

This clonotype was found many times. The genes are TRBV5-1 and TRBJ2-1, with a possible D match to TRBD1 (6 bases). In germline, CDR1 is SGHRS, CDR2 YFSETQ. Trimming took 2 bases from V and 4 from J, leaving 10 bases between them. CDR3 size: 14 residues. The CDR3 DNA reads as TGCGCCAGCAGCTTCAAGGACAGATACAATGAGCAGTTCTTC. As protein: CASSFKDRYNEQFF.

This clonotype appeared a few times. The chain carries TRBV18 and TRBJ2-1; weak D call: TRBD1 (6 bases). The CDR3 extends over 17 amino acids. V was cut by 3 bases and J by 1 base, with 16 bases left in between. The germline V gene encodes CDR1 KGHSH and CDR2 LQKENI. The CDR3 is CASSPTGGRASYNEQFF. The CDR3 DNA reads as TGTGCCAGCTCACCGACAGGTGGGAGAGCGTCCTACAATGAGCAGTTCTTC.

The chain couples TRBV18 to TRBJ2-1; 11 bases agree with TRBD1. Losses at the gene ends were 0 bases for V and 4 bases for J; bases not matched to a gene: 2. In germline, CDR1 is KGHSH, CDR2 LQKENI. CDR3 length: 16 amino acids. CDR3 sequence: CASSPPGDRGYNEQFF. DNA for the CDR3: TGTGCCAGCTCACCACCGGGGGACAGGGGGTACAATGAGCAGTTCTTC. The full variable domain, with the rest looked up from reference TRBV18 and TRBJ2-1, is NAGVMQNPRHLVRRRGQEARLRCSPMKGHSHVYWYRQLPEEGLKFMVYLQKENIIDESGMPKERFSAEFPKEGPSILRIQQVVRGDSAAYFCASSPPGDRGYNEQFFGPGTRLTVL.

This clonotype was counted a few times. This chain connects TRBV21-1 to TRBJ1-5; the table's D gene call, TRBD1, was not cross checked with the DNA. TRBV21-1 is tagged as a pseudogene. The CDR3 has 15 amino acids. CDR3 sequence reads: CASSPPTGINQPQHF. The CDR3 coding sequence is TGTGCCAGCAGCCCCCCAACAGGAATCAATCAGCCCCAGCATTTT.

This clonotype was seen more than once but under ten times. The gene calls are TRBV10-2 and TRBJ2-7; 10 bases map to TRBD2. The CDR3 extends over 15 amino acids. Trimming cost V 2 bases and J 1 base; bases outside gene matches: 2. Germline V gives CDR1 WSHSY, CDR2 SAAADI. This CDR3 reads CASSETSGASYEQYF. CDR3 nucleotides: TGCGCCAGCAGTGAGACTAGCGGGGCTTCCTACGAGCAGTACTTC.

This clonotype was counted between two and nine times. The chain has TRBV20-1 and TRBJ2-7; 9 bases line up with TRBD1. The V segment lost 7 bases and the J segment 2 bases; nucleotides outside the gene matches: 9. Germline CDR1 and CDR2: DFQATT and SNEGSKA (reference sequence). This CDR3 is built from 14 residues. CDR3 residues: CSGDRDRAPYEQYF. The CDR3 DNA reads TGCAGTGGGGACCGGGACAGGGCCCCCTACGAGCAGTACTTC.